These 31 T cell receptor beta chains came from one sample sequenced in a study of Graves' ophthalmopathy and Graves' hyperthyroidism. The TCR beta CDR3 regions underwent amplification from RNA transcripts. An initial RT-PCR round employing HTBI primers preceded a second-round multiplex PCR. A single record per CDR3 protein comes from TCRdb applying MiXCR to the multiplex PCR reads. This sample has some 160,000 distinct CDR3 sequences, with under 45% found just once. The sequenced sample consisted of peripheral blood. Every receptor here comes from a man between 25 and 39 years old with Graves' ophthalmopathy.

This clonotype has at least ten counts. CDR3 in amino acids: CASSGGREKSPLHF. The CDR3, as DNA: TGTGCCAGCTCGGGAGGCCGTGAGAAATCACCCCTCCACTTT. This chain connects TRBV6-1 to TRBJ1-6, with D unclear. The CDR3 is 14 amino acids. CDR1 MNHNS and CDR2 SASEGT come from the germline V gene. V dropped 8 bases and J dropped 10 bases, with 18 bases sitting between them.

There are a few counts of this clonotype. This rearrangement joins TRBV27 to TRBJ2-5; 11 bases are a match to TRBD2. The germline V gene has CDR1 MNHEY and CDR2 SMNVEV (reference sequence). J gave up 0 bases and V 5 bases, and 2 bases lay outside the gene matches. The CDR3 has 15 residues. The CDR3 bases are TGTGCCAGCAGTACGACTAGCGGGAACCAAGAGACCCAGTACTTC. The encoded protein is CASSTTSGNQETQYF.

This clonotype was found many times. The chain carries TRBV19 and TRBJ1-5; 10 bases are shared with TRBD1. V trimming: 3 bases; J trimming: 4 bases; junction bases outside the gene matches: 6. Germline CDR1 reads LNHDA; CDR2 reads SQIVND (reference sequence). The CDR3 is 16 residues long. Here the CDR3 DNA reads TGTGCCAGTAGTATGGCATGGACAGGGGGAAATCAGCCCCAGCATTTT. Translating gives CASSMAWTGGNQPQHF.

This clonotype occurred many times. The chain uses TRBV7-2 and TRBJ1-5; maybe TRBD1 (6 bases). Germline V CDR1 and CDR2: SGHTA, FQGNSA. V was clipped by 3 bases and J by 3 bases, with 12 bases between them. The CDR3 spans 15 residues. Written as DNA, the CDR3 is TGTGCCAGCAGCTTGGGGGCCAGTGTCAATCAGCCCCAGCATTTT. Translating it yields CASSLGASVNQPQHF. Full variable domain (outside the CDR3, taken from reference TRBV7-2 and TRBJ1-5): GAGVSQSPSNKVTEKGKDVELRCDPISGHTALYWYRQSLGQGLEFLIYFQGNSAPDKSGLPSDRFSAERTGGSVSTLTIQRTQQEDSAVYLCASSLGASVNQPQHFGDGTRLSIL.

This clonotype was seen many times. The chain employs TRBV15 and TRBJ1-5; D gene ambiguous. Germline CDR1 LNHNV, CDR2 YYDKDF (reference sequence). There are 15 residues in the CDR3. The germline V and J ends were trimmed by 4 bases and 1 base, with 11 bases remaining between them. CDR3 amino acids: CATSINYGSNQPQHF. In DNA, the CDR3 is TGTGCCACCAGCATAAATTATGGGAGCAATCAGCCCCAGCATTTT.

This clonotype has ten or more counts. V and J are TRBV27 and TRBJ1-1; a possible D gene is TRBD1 (6 bases). With 6 bases removed from V and 5 bases from J, the gap between germline ends came to 19 bases. Germline CDR1 reads MNHEY; CDR2 reads SMNVEV (reference sequence). This CDR3 has 15 residues. The CDR3 nucleotides read TGTGCCAGCAGGCCACTTGGACAGTCTACGACTGAAGCTTTCTTT. This translates into CASRPLGQSTTEAFF.

The chain combines TRBV12-3 or TRBV12-4 with TRBJ1-6; D remains unclear. This CDR3 is built from 12 residues. The ends were cut back, 6 bases at V and 10 bases at J, with 10 bases in the middle. This CDR3 is CASSPGRSPLHF. The CDR3 DNA reads as TGTGCCAGCAGCCCCGGGCGCTCACCCCTCCACTTT.

This clonotype was counted many times. This chain links TRBV12-3 or TRBV12-4 with TRBJ2-7, with 9 bases fitting TRBD2. V was clipped by 5 bases and J by 4 bases; unmatched bases: 6. This CDR3 is 14 amino acids long. CDR3 nucleotide sequence: TGTGCCAGCAGTATAGGACTAGCGTCGTACGAGCAGTACTTC. Translated: CASSIGLASYEQYF.

This clonotype is a singleton in its sample. The chain is built from TRBV20-1 and TRBJ1-5; D gene ambiguous. Germline CDR1 is DFQATT and CDR2 is SNEGSKA (reference sequence). The CDR3 has 14 residues. V lost 3 bases to trimming and J lost 2 bases, with 11 bases between them. CDR3 bases: TGCAGTGCTAGGCGGACGGATCGCAATCAGCCCCAGCATTTT. Translation: CSARRTDRNQPQHF.

This clonotype was recorded at least ten times. V is TRBV20-1 and J is TRBJ1-1, with no clear D. There are 13 residues in the CDR3. Germline values: CDR1 DFQATT, CDR2 SNEGSKA (reference sequence). Trimming stripped 4 bases from V and 4 bases from J, with 13 bases between. This CDR3 is CSATKDKVTEAFF. For the CDR3, the DNA is TGCAGTGCTACTAAGGATAAGGTCACTGAAGCTTTCTTT.

The CDR3: CASRASAAYYGYTF. The CDR3 region has the DNA TGTGCCAGCAGGGCGAGTGCGGCTTACTATGGCTACACCTTC. The chain links TRBV6-1 to TRBJ1-2; D not resolved. CDR3 length: 14 amino acids. Between the trimmed V and J ends, which lost 6 bases and 3 bases, there was a span of 14 bases. CDR1 is MNHNS, CDR2 SASEGT, per germline.

The chain uses TRBV11-2 and TRBJ2-7; the match to TRBD1 covers 7 bases. The CDR3 loop spans 14 amino acids. Per the germline V gene, CDR1 is SGHAT and CDR2 is FQNNGV. V lost 5 bases and J lost 3; bases outside the gene matches: 7. As DNA, the CDR3 is TGTGCCAGCAGCGTCGACAGGGACGGCTACGAGCAGTACTTC. This gives the protein CASSVDRDGYEQYF.

This clonotype was counted at least ten times. V usage is TRBV7-9 and J usage is TRBJ2-2; D is uncertain. The germline CDR1 and CDR2 sequences are SEHNR and FQNEAQ (reference sequence). The CDR3 consists of 15 residues. The V end was cut by 5 bases, the J end by 4 bases, with 14 bases between. CDR3 sequence (DNA): TGTGCCAGCAGCCCGATTGTGGAAGGCACCGGGGAGCTGTTTTTT. Protein product: CASSPIVEGTGELFF. Full variable domain (missing parts from reference TRBV7-9 and TRBJ2-2): DTGVSQNPRHKITKRGQNVTFRCDPISEHNRLYWYRQTLGQGPEFLTYFQNEAQLEKSRLLSDRFSAERPKGSFSTLEIQRTEQGDSAMYLCASSPIVEGTGELFFGEGSRLTVL.

At least ten counts were recorded for this clonotype. The chain has TRBV9 and TRBJ2-7; 10 positions match TRBD1. CDR3 size: 15 residues. Germline V gene data show CDR1 as SGDLS and CDR2 as YYNGEE. V dropped 1 base and J dropped 4; count of bases not matched to a gene: 5. The CDR3 nucleotides are TGTGCCAGCAGCGTACAACCGGGACAGGGGTACGAGCAGTACTTC. Protein product: CASSVQPGQGYEQYF.

This clonotype was seen ten or more times. The chain carries TRBV6-5 and TRBJ2-7; 7 bases are a match to TRBD2. V shed 6 bases, J shed 6 bases, and the junction held 8 bases outside the gene matches. Germline V CDR1 and CDR2: MNHEY, SVGAGI. The CDR3 loop spans 13 amino acids. The CDR3 bases are TGTGCCAGCAGGTGGGGGGGATACCCCGAGCAGTACTTC. Residues: CASRWGGYPEQYF.

Ten or more counts support this clonotype. This chain joins TRBV6-2 or TRBV6-3 and TRBJ1-1; possible D gene TRBD1, 5 bases. Germline V CDR1 and CDR2: MNHEY, SVGEGT. V was cut by 7 bases and J by 1 base, with 13 bases left in between. CDR3 length equals 14 residues. CDR3 nucleotides: TGTGCCAGCAAAACGGGACTACAGAACACTGAAGCTTTCTTT. Its translation is CASKTGLQNTEAFF.

The chain carries TRBV6-5 and TRBJ1-2; D might be TRBD1 (5 bases). Germline CDR1 MNHEY, CDR2 SVGAGI. V was clipped by 3 bases and J by 0 bases, with 14 bases between them. This CDR3 is 16 amino acids long. The CDR3 loop is CASSYSGRIANYGYTF. The CDR3 region has the DNA TGTGCCAGCAGTTATTCGGGACGAATAGCTAACTATGGCTACACCTTC.

This clonotype was counted only a few times. The genes are TRBV12-5 and TRBJ1-1, with D maybe TRBD1 (5 bases). V gave up 3 bases and J gave up 5 bases, with 16 bases separating them. CDR3 size: 15 residues. Germline-derived CDR1 and CDR2 are LGHNT and FRNRAP. The CDR3, as DNA: TGTGCTAGTGGTTTCCCGGCCGTGGCAGGGACTGAAGCTTTCTTT. Amino acids: CASGFPAVAGTEAFF.

This clonotype was detected only once. The V and J genes are TRBV20-1 and TRBJ2-5, with 9 bases fitting TRBD2. J gave up 3 bases and V 3 bases, and 8 bases lay outside the gene matches. This CDR3 contains 15 residues. CDR1 and CDR2 (germline): DFQATT, SNEGSKA (reference sequence). In DNA, the CDR3 is TGCAGTGCTAGTTCCCCGCGCGGGAGGGAAGAGACCCAGTACTTC. Its protein is CSASSPRGREETQYF.

The table lists this clonotype with many counts. The V call is TRBV7-2, the J call TRBJ1-2; TRBD1 is a possible D gene (5 bases). V lost 3 bases and J 8 bases, leaving 16 bases between the germline ends. The CDR3 consists of 14 residues. CDR1 SGHTA and CDR2 FQGNSA come from the germline V gene. The DNA for the CDR3 is TGTGCCAGCAGCTTCCGACAGCAATATTACGGCTACACCTTC. Translated: CASSFRQQYYGYTF.

This clonotype was seen at least ten times. This chain links TRBV12-3 or TRBV12-4 with TRBJ1-1; D is perhaps TRBD1 (5 bases). Trimming left V 6 bases short and J 3 bases short, with 14 bases between. The CDR3 length is 14 residues. The CDR3 DNA is TGTGCCAGCAGCCCCCTTGGGGGGTACACTGAAGCTTTCTTT. This gives the protein CASSPLGGYTEAFF.

This clonotype appeared once. This rearrangement joins TRBV10-3 to TRBJ2-7; TRBD1 matches at 9 bases. This CDR3 contains 15 residues. The germline CDR1 and CDR2 sequences are ENHRY and SYGVKD. V shed 10 bases, J shed 3 bases, and the junction held 13 bases outside the gene matches. The CDR3 spells CATKGGQGQIYEQYF. Written as DNA, the CDR3 is TGTGCCACCAAGGGGGGACAGGGCCAGATCTACGAGCAGTACTTC.

The chain joins TRBV7-2 to TRBJ1-1, with D uncertain. This CDR3 is 12 amino acids long. CDR1 is SGHTA, CDR2 FQGNSA, per germline. The V gene lost 7 bases and the J gene lost 7 bases, with 13 bases spanning the gap. Here the CDR3 DNA reads TGTGCCAGCATACAGACAAGTCTTGAAGCTTTCTTT. Translating gives CASIQTSLEAFF.

This clonotype was observed at least ten times. The V call is TRBV4-1, the J call TRBJ2-7, with 10 bases aligning to TRBD2. The CDR3 runs 16 residues. The V and J ends lost 0 bases and 4 bases, in that order; junction bases with no gene match: 6. In germline, CDR1 is MGHRA, CDR2 YSYEKL. The CDR3 DNA reads as TGCGCCAGCAGCCAAGATTTGCTAGCGGGAGAATACGAGCAGTACTTC. It is translated as CASSQDLLAGEYEQYF.

The chain recombines TRBV7-2 with TRBJ1-2; the D is unclear. This CDR3 spans 13 amino acids. V lost 6 bases and J 4 bases, leaving 12 bases between the germline ends. Germline loops: CDR1 SGHTA, CDR2 FQGNSA. This CDR3 reads CASSFDYPYGYTF. CDR3 coding DNA: TGTGCCAGCAGTTTCGATTACCCCTATGGCTACACCTTC. The full variable domain, completed using reference TRBV7-2 and TRBJ1-2, is GAGVSQSPSNKVTEKGKDVELRCDPISGHTALYWYRQSLGQGLEFLIYFQGNSAPDKSGLPSDRFSAERTGGSVSTLTIQRTQQEDSAVYLCASSFDYPYGYTFGSGTRLTVV.

There are many counts of this clonotype. The gene calls are TRBV6-5 and TRBJ2-5, with D unresolved. This CDR3 is 14 amino acids long. Germline V gene sequence: CDR1 MNHEY, CDR2 SVGAGI. Deletions cut 0 bases from V and 5 bases from J, with 10 bases between. The CDR3 loop is CASSYSSSRETQYF. Here the CDR3 DNA reads TGTGCCAGCAGTTACTCGTCGTCCAGGGAGACCCAGTACTTC.

The chain uses TRBV28 and TRBJ2-7; D gene ambiguous. CDR1 MDHEN and CDR2 SYDVKM come from the germline V gene. Trimming removed 5 bases at V and 5 bases at J, with 16 bases between. The CDR3 covers 14 residues. As DNA, the CDR3 is TGTGCCAGCAGTCCCCCATTTCTGTGGCACGAGCAGTACTTC. Protein product: CASSPPFLWHEQYF.

The rearrangement joins TRBV7-2 to TRBJ2-5, with 7 bases that match TRBD1. This CDR3 has 13 amino acids. V trimming: 6 bases; J trimming: 1 base; junction bases outside the gene matches: 2. Germline V gives CDR1 SGHTA, CDR2 FQGNSA. CDR3 residues: CASRRDSQETQYF. The CDR3 region has the DNA TGTGCCAGCAGGAGGGACAGCCAAGAGACCCAGTACTTC.

The rearrangement links TRBV6-5 to TRBJ2-5, with D unresolved. V lost 7 bases and J 4 bases, leaving 7 bases between the germline ends. CDR1 and CDR2 from the germline V gene are MNHEY and SVGAGI. The CDR3 length is 11 residues. CDR3 coding DNA: TGTGCCAGCACCCAGCGAGAGACCCAGTACTTC. Protein: CASTQRETQYF.

This chain joins TRBV5-1 and TRBJ2-7, with a weak D call TRBD1 (5 bases). V gave up 1 base and J gave up 4 bases, with 9 bases separating them. CDR1 and CDR2 (germline): SGHRS, YFSETQ. This CDR3 comprises 13 residues. CDR3 DNA: TGCGCCAGCAGCTTGTGGGGCTGGTACGAGCAGTACTTC. This codes for CASSLWGWYEQYF.

This clonotype came up many times. The chain is built from TRBV5-6 and TRBJ1-1, with D perhaps matching TRBD1 (6 bases). Germline values: CDR1 SGHDT, CDR2 YYEEEE. The V gene lost 5 bases and the J gene lost 1 base, with 12 bases spanning the gap. The CDR3 extends over 14 amino acids. Here the CDR3 reads CASSFRGANTEAFF. The CDR3 DNA is TGTGCCAGCAGTTTTCGGGGGGCGAACACTGAAGCTTTCTTT. Full variable domain (outside the CDR3, taken from reference TRBV5-6 and TRBJ1-1): DAGVTQSPTHLIKTRGQQVTLRCSPKSGHDTVSWYQQALGQGPQFIFQYYEEEERQRGNFPDRFSGHQFPNYSSELNVNALLLGDSALYLCASSFRGANTEAFFGQGTRLTVV.